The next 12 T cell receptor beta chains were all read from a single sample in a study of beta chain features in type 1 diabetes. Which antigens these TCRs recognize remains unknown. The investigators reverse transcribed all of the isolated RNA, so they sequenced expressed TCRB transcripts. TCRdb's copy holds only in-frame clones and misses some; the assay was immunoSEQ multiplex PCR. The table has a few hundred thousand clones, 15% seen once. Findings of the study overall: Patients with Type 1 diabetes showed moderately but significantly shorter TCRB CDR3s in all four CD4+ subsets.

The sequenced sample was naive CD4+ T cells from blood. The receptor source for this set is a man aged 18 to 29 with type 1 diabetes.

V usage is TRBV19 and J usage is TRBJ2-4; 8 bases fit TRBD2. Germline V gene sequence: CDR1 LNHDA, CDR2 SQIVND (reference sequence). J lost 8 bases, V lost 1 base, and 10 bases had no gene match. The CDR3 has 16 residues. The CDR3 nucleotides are TGTGCCAGTAGTATAGGTGGGACTAGAGGGGGAGACATTCAGTACTTC. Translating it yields CASSIGGTRGGDIQYF.

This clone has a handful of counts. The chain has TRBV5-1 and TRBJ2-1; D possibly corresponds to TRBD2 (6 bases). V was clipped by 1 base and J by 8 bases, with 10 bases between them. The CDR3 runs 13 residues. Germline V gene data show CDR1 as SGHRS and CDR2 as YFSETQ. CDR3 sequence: CASSLTSIYEQFF. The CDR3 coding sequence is TGCGCCAGCAGCTTGACTAGCATCTATGAGCAGTTCTTC.

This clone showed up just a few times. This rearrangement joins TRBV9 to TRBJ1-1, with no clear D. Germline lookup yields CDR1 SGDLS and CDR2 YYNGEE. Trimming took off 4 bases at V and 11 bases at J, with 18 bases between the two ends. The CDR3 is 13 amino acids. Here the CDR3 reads CASSPGRTQEAFF. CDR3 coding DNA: TGTGCCAGCAGCCCTGGACGGACTCAGGAGGCTTTCTTT.

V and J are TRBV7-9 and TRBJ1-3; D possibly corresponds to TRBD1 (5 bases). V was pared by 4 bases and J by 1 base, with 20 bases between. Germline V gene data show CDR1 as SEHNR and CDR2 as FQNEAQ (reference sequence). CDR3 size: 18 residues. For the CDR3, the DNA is TGTGCCAGCAGCTGGATACGGCAGGGAAGACGGTCTGGAAACACCATATATTTT. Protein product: CASSWIRQGRRSGNTIYF.

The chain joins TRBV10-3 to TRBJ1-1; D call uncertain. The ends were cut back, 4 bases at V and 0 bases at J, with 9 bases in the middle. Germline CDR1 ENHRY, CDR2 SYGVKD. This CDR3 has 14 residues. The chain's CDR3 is CAISVREMNTEAFF. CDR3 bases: TGTGCCATCAGTGTTCGGGAAATGAACACTGAAGCTTTCTTT.

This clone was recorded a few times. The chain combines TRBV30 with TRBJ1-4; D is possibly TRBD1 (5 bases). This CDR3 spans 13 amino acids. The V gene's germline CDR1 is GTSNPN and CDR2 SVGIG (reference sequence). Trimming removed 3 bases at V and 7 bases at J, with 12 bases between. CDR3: CAWRRRGGEKLFF. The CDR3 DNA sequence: TGTGCCTGGAGGCGACGGGGGGGTGAAAAACTGTTTTTT.

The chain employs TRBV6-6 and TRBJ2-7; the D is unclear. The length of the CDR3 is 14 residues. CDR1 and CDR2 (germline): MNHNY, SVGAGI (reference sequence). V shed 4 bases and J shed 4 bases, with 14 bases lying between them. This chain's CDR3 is CASSLSGSVYEQYF. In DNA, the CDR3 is TGTGCCAGCAGTTTGTCAGGCTCTGTTTACGAGCAGTACTTC.

CDR3 bases: TGTGCCAGTAGTAGAGATAGGGGGACTAGCGTGAGCAATGAGCAGTTCTTC. Its protein product is CASSRDRGTSVSNEQFF. V gene TRBV19 combines with J gene TRBJ2-1, with 10 bases that match TRBD2. Germline lookup yields CDR1 LNHDA and CDR2 SQIVND (reference sequence). V was pared by 4 bases and J by 6 bases, with 12 bases of the junction left unmatched. CDR3 length: 17 amino acids.

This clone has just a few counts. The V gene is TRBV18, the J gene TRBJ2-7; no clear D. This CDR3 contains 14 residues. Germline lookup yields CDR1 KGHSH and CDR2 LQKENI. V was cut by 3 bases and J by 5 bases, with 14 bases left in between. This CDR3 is CASSPNDGSHEQYF. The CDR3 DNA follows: TGTGCCAGCTCACCGAACGACGGGTCACACGAGCAGTACTTC.

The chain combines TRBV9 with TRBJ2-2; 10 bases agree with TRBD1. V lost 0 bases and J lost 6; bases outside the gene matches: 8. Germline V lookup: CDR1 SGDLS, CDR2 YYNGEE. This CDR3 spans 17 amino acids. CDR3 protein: CASSVVGGTGVPGELFF. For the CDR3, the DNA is TGTGCCAGCAGCGTAGTCGGCGGGACAGGGGTTCCCGGGGAGCTGTTTTTT.

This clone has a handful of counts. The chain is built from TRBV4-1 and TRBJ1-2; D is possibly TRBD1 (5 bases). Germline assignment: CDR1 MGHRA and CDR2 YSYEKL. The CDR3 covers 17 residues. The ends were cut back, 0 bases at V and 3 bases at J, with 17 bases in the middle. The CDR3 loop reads CASSQDYMPGGHYGYTF. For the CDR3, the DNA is TGCGCCAGCAGCCAAGATTATATGCCGGGGGGTCACTATGGCTACACCTTC.

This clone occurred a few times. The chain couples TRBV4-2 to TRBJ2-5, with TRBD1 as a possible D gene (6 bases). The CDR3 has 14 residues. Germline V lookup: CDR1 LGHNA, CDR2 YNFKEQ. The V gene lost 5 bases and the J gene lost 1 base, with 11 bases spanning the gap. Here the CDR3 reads CASSSTGSQETQYF. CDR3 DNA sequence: TGTGCCAGCAGCTCTACAGGGAGCCAAGAGACCCAGTACTTC.